Listed here is a single T cell receptor (beta chain). The antigen is unknown. This specimen belongs to a study of beta chain features in type 1 diabetes. Study-wide points: All four CD4+ subsets of Type 1 diabetes patients contained TCRB CDR3s that were moderately but significantly shorter.

TCRB transcripts that were expressed got sequenced, as all of the isolated RNA had been reverse transcribed. Only in-frame clones appear in the TCRdb table, and some are missing; sequencing was by immunoSEQ multiplex PCR. Of 860,000 or so clones listed, about 17% are singletons. Per the germline V gene, CDR1 is SGHNT and CDR2 is YYREEE (reference sequence). The CDR3 spans 14 residues. Trimming took off 0 bases at V and 8 bases at J, with 12 bases between the two ends. Via CD45RO/CCR7/CD25/CD127/CD95/CD27, cells of the CD4+ naive, central memory, regulatory and stem cell-like memory subsets were sorted. Each sorted fraction was over 95% pure.

The clonotype comes from a woman aged 18-29 years in good health. The chain has TRBV5-4 and TRBJ1-3, with D hard to call. The material sequenced was naive CD4+ T cells from blood. CDR3 bases: TGTGCCAGCAGCTTGGGGAGATCGGGATACACCATATATTTT. Its translation is CASSLGRSGYTIYF.